Listed below are T cell receptor beta chains from one sample, sequenced in a study of blood T cell repertoires in COVID-19. Assay: immunoSEQ multiplex PCR; the TCRdb copy retains only in-frame clones and omits some. The table records approximately 220,000 clones, roughly 85% of them present only once. Sample: PBMCs or T cells enriched from blood (not recorded which). These receptors all stem from a middle-aged man who had recovered from COVID-19. CDR3s include the opening cysteine and the closing phenylalanine or tryptophan. A D gene is named only where the DNA matches it firmly. For some rows the clone size is stated as once, few or many, or as a class when expanded; others skip it.

j_call | d_call | v_call | clone_size | cdr3_aa | cdr3_nt
TRBJ2-7 | - | TRBV2 | once | CASSDDRYEQYF | TGTGCCAGCAGTGACGACAGGTACGAGCAGTACTTC
TRBJ2-1 | - | TRBV5-3 | - | CARSSSVGRDFKRLRSGQFF | TGTGCCAGAAGCTCCTCCGTGGGGCGGGATTTTAAAAGGCTCCGCTCCGGGCAGTTCTTC
TRBJ1-1 | TRBD1 | TRBV30 | - | CAWSRGGAKGTEAFF | TGTGCCTGGAGTAGAGGGGGCGCGAAGGGCACTGAAGCTTTCTTT
TRBJ1-6 | - | TRBV19 | - | CASIARGGGSPLHF | TGTGCCAGTATCGCACGGGGCGGGGGTTCACCCCTCCACTTT
TRBJ2-3 | - | TRBV27 | - | CASSLSGGVGGGTDTQYF | TGTGCCAGCAGTTTATCCGGGGGCGTGGGCGGGGGTACAGATACGCAGTATTTT
TRBJ2-2 | - | TRBV27 | - | CASSFGRVGRYTGELFF | TGTGCCAGCAGTTTCGGCAGGGTAGGAAGGTACACCGGGGAGCTGTTTTTT
TRBJ2-7 | TRBD2 | TRBV13 | - | CASSSGLAATYEQYF | TGTGCCAGCAGCTCCGGACTAGCGGCGACCTACGAGCAGTACTTC
TRBJ2-7 | TRBD1 | TRBV30 | - | CALTRWDSSYEQYF | TGTGCCCTCACCCGATGGGACAGCTCCTACGAGCAGTACTTC
TRBJ1-1 | - | TRBV6-4 | - | CASSEGGEAFF | TGTGCCAGCAGTGAGGGGGGTGAAGCTTTCTTT
TRBJ1-3 | TRBD1 | TRBV7-2 | - | CASSSWTGLGGNTIYF | TGTGCCAGCAGCTCCTGGACAGGCTTGGGGGGAAACACCATATATTTT
TRBJ2-7 | TRBD2 | TRBV7-2 | - | CASSLLGLAGYEQYF | TGTGCCAGCAGCTTATTAGGGCTAGCGGGCTACGAGCAGTACTTC
TRBJ2-1 | - | TRBV6-2/TRBV6-3 | - | CASSLLARLADEQFF | TGTGCCAGCAGTCTACTAGCTAGGTTGGCCGATGAGCAGTTCTTC
TRBJ2-2 | - | TRBV3-1/TRBV3-2 | once | CASSHTSSSGELFF | TGTGCCAGCAGCCATACATCCTCTTCCGGGGAGCTGTTTTTT
TRBJ2-7 | TRBD1 | TRBV28 | - | CASSFLQGSYEQYF | TGTGCCAGCAGTTTCTTACAGGGGTCCTACGAGCAGTACTTC
TRBJ2-7 | TRBD1 | TRBV14 | - | CASSRGTGLYEQYF | TGTGCCAGCAGCCGGGGGACAGGGTTATACGAGCAGTACTTC
TRBJ1-6 | - | TRBV5-1 | - | CASSATGINSPLHF | TGCGCCAGCAGCGCGACAGGAATTAATTCACCCCTCCACTTT
TRBJ1-2 | - | TRBV5-6 | - | CASSSTVTNYGYTF | TGTGCCAGCAGCTCGACAGTAACTAACTATGGCTACACCTTC
TRBJ2-1 | - | TRBV12-3/TRBV12-4 | - | CASSLARSGWQFF | TGTGCCAGCAGTTTAGCGCGGTCAGGGTGGCAGTTCTTC
TRBJ2-3 | - | TRBV5-4 | - | CASSDHFSGRTDTQYF | TGTGCCAGCAGCGATCATTTCAGCGGGCGCACAGATACGCAGTATTTT
TRBJ2-2 | TRBD2 | TRBV29-1 | - | CSVAGLAGDANTGELFF | TGCAGCGTTGCTGGACTAGCGGGAGACGCGAACACCGGGGAGCTGTTTTTT
TRBJ2-7 | - | TRBV7-2 | - | CASSLQTGQFYEQYF | TGTGCCAGCAGCTTGCAGACGGGACAATTCTACGAGCAGTACTTC
TRBJ2-7 | - | TRBV7-2 | - | CASSLTGAWNEQYF | TGTGCCAGCAGCCTAACAGGAGCCTGGAACGAGCAGTACTTC
TRBJ1-1 | - | TRBV9 | - | CASSVAQGRAFF | TGTGCCAGCAGCGTAGCTCAGGGTAGAGCTTTCTTT
TRBJ1-1 | - | TRBV5-1 | - | CASSLGAGNTEAFF | TGCGCCAGCAGCTTGGGGGCAGGGAACACTGAAGCTTTCTTT
TRBJ2-7 | TRBD2 | TRBV4-2 | - | CASSQGGGSTYEQYF | TGTGCCAGCAGCCAAGGGGGGGGGAGCACCTACGAGCAGTACTTC
TRBJ2-7 | TRBD1 | TRBV5-1 | few | CASSLTGGGYEQYF | TGCGCCAGCAGCTTGACAGGGGGCGGGTACGAGCAGTACTTC
TRBJ2-7 | TRBD2 | TRBV5-1 | - | CASSLGGLAYEQYF | TGCGCCAGCAGCTTGGGGGGACTAGCCTACGAGCAGTACTTC
TRBJ2-5 | TRBD1 | TRBV11-3 | - | CASSQGQGIQETQYF | TGTGCCAGCAGCCAGGGACAGGGGATCCAAGAGACCCAGTACTTC
TRBJ2-3 | - | TRBV7-8 | - | CATGQSTDTQYF | TGTGCCACCGGACAGTCCACAGATACGCAGTATTTT
TRBJ1-2 | - | TRBV30 | - | CAWSRQTRNYGYTF | TGTGCCTGGAGTCGACAGACCAGGAACTATGGCTACACCTTC
TRBJ2-3 | - | TRBV7-2 | - | CASSLTSLHTDTQYF | TGTGCCAGCAGCCTCACTAGCTTGCACACAGATACGCAGTATTTT
TRBJ1-2 | TRBD1 | TRBV9 | - | CASSVRQGGYGYTF | TGTGCCAGCAGCGTTCGACAGGGAGGCTATGGCTACACCTTC
TRBJ1-6 | TRBD1 | TRBV5-1 | - | CASSLQGSYNSPLHF | TGCGCCAGCAGCCTACAGGGGAGCTATAATTCACCCCTCCACTTT
TRBJ2-7 | - | TRBV19 | - | CASSIRTEYEQYF | TGTGCCAGTAGTATAAGGACAGAATACGAGCAGTACTTC
TRBJ1-4 | - | TRBV28 | - | CASLSGEKLFF | TGTGCCAGCCTTTCAGGGGAAAAACTGTTTTTT
TRBJ2-2 | - | TRBV5-6 | - | CASSFGTGELFF | TGTGCCAGCAGCTTCGGTACCGGGGAGCTGTTTTTT
TRBJ2-7 | TRBD2 | TRBV19 | - | CASRPAGTSGRGEQYF | TGTGCCAGTAGGCCGGCCGGGACTAGCGGGCGAGGCGAGCAGTACTTC
TRBJ2-7 | TRBD1 | TRBV13 | - | CASSLGRTGVEQYF | TGTGCCAGCAGCTTAGGGCGGACAGGGGTCGAGCAGTACTTC
TRBJ2-2 | TRBD1 | TRBV6-2/TRBV6-3 | - | CASSSTGTGLRDGELFF | TGTGCCAGCAGTTCAACCGGGACAGGATTACGTGACGGGGAGCTGTTTTTT
TRBJ2-2 | - | TRBV29-1 | - | CSVQPQNGELFF | TGCAGCGTCCAACCTCAGAACGGGGAGCTGTTTTTT
TRBJ2-1 | TRBD2 | TRBV19 | - | CASSTRRRGAPYNEQFF | TGTGCCAGTAGTACGCGGCGGCGGGGGGCCCCCTACAATGAGCAGTTCTTC
TRBJ2-2 | TRBD2 | TRBV28 | - | CASTPLSGRAGELFF | TGTGCCAGCACCCCTCTGAGCGGGAGAGCCGGGGAGCTGTTTTTT
TRBJ1-1 | TRBD1 | TRBV6-5 | - | CASSPDRVPRTEAFF | TGTGCCAGCAGCCCGGACAGGGTTCCGAGGACTGAAGCTTTCTTT
TRBJ1-1 | - | TRBV15 | - | CATSRDLGAGAFF | TGTGCCACCAGCAGAGATCTGGGGGCCGGAGCTTTCTTT
TRBJ1-3 | - | TRBV18 | - | CASSKTEAFSGNTIYF | TGTGCCAGCTCGAAGACAGAAGCTTTCTCTGGAAACACCATATATTTT
TRBJ2-7 | TRBD1 | TRBV30 | - | CAFSGTDSYEQYF | TGTGCCTTCTCCGGGACAGACTCCTACGAGCAGTACTTC
TRBJ2-7 | TRBD1 | TRBV11-2 | - | CASSPPRTGSYEQYF | TGTGCCAGCAGCCCCCCCCGGACAGGCTCCTACGAGCAGTACTTC
TRBJ1-6 | - | TRBV4-1 | - | CASSQGPPGQYNSPLHF | TGCGCCAGCAGCCAAGGCCCCCCTGGACAGTATAATTCACCCCTCCACTTT
TRBJ1-3 | - | TRBV29-1 | - | CSVRRGLEPGNTIYF | TGCAGCGTCCGCCGTGGTCTAGAGCCCGGAAACACCATATATTTT
TRBJ2-4 | TRBD2 | TRBV7-2 | - | CASSLAGRGGEAKNIQYF | TGTGCCAGCAGCTTGGCGGGTCGGGGAGGGGAAGCCAAAAACATTCAGTACTTC